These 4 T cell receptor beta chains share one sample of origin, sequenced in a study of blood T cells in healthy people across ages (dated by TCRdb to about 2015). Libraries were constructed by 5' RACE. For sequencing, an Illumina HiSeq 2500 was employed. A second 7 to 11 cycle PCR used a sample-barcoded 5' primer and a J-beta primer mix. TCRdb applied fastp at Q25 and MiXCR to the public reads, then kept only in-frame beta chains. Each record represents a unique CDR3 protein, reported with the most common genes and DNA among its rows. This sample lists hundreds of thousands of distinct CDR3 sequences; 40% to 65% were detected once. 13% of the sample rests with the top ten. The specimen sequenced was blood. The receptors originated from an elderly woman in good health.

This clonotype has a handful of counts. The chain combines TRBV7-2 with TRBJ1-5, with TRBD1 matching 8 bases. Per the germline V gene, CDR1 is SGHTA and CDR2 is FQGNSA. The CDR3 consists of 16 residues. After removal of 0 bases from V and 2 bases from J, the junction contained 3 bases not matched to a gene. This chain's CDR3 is CASSLAVGQGNQPQHF. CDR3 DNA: TGTGCCAGCAGCTTAGCGGTGGGACAGGGCAATCAGCCCCAGCATTTT.

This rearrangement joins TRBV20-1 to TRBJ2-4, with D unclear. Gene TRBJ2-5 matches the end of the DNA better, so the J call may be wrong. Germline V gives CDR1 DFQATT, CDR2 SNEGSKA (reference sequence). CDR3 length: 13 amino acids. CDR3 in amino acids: CSARDGISETQYF. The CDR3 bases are TGCAGTGCTAGAGATGGTATTTCGGAGACCCAGTACTTC.

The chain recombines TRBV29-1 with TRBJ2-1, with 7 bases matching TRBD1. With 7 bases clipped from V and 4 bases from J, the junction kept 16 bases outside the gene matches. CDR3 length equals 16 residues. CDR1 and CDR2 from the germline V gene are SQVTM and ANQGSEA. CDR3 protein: CSGGMDRQFPYNEQFF. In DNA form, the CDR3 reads TGCAGCGGAGGGATGGACAGGCAATTCCCTTACAATGAGCAGTTCTTC.

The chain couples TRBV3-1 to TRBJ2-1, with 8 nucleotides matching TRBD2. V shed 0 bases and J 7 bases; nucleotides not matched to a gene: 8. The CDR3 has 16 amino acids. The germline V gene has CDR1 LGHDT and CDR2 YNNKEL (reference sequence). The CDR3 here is CASSQDLGLARNEQFF. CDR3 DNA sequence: TGTGCCAGCAGCCAAGACCTTGGACTAGCAAGGAATGAGCAGTTCTTC.